The 10 T cell receptor beta chains below come from one sample, sequenced in a study of cytomegalovirus exposure and HLA in healthy donors. The primer mix had 60 Vbeta and 13 Jbeta primers. The data were produced by immunoSEQ multiplex PCR, yet TCRdb's version contains in-frame clones alone and is incomplete. Found here are around 170,000 clones, 78% of them singletons; the top ten hold about 3.1%. Sequencing was carried out using PBMCs. These receptors all come from a woman aged 50 to 60 in good health and CMV-seropositive.

The chain is built from TRBV11-1 and TRBJ2-3; D gene uncertain. The V gene's germline CDR1 is SGHAT and CDR2 FQDESV (reference sequence). Trimming shortened V by 1 base and J by 0 bases, and 11 bases separated the two germline ends. CDR3 size: 16 residues. CDR3 DNA: TGTGCCAGCAGCTTAGGGCTCGAGGCTAGCACAGATACGCAGTATTTT. This encodes CASSLGLEASTDTQYF. The full variable domain, completed using reference TRBV11-1 and TRBJ2-3, is EAEVAQSPRYKITEKSQAVAFWCDPISGHATLYWYRQILGQGPELLVQFQDESVVDDSQLPKDRFSAERLKGVDSTLKIQPAELGDSAMYLCASSLGLEASTDTQYFGPGTRLTVL.

This clone appeared a few times. The J gene is TRBJ2-2, the V gene TRBV7-2; D possibly corresponds to TRBD1 (6 bases). This CDR3 contains 16 residues. V lost 4 bases, J lost 0 bases, and 12 bases lay in between. Germline lookup yields CDR1 SGHTA and CDR2 FQGNSA. The CDR3 sequence is CASSSTGTPNTGELFF. The CDR3 DNA reads as TGTGCCAGCAGCTCCACCGGGACACCGAACACCGGGGAGCTGTTTTTT.

The rearrangement links TRBV27 to TRBJ1-5, with 9 bases matching TRBD1. The germline CDR1 and CDR2 sequences are MNHEY and SMNVEV (reference sequence). The CDR3 totals 19 residues. Losses at the gene ends were 4 bases for V and 4 bases for J; bases not matched to a gene: 17. The CDR3 region has the DNA TGTGCCAGCAGTTCACAACCCGGGACAGGGAGGGTCGGTAATCAGCCCCAGCATTTT. Protein: CASSSQPGTGRVGNQPQHF.

V is TRBV30 and J is TRBJ1-1; TRBD1 is a possible D gene (6 bases). V lost 3 bases and J 1 base, leaving 9 bases between the germline ends. Looked up from germline, CDR1 is GTSNPN and CDR2 is SVGIG (reference sequence). This CDR3 region has 13 residues. The CDR3 spells CAWSLTGNTEAFF. In nucleotides, the CDR3 is TGTGCCTGGAGCTTGACAGGGAACACTGAAGCTTTCTTT.

A note on this clone: A read error may produce the germline difference seen at one junction end. This chain links TRBV5-1 with TRBJ2-2; perhaps TRBD1 as D (6 bases). Germline-derived CDR1 and CDR2 are SGHRS and YFSETQ. This CDR3 comprises 15 residues. CDR3 bases: TGCGCCAGCAGCTTCCTCACAGGGAACGCCGGGGAGCTGTTTTTT. Protein product: CASSFLTGNAGELFF.

The rearrangement links TRBV30 to TRBJ2-5; possible D gene TRBD1, 5 bases. The J call may not be correct, given that the DNA end is closer to TRBJ2-7. This CDR3 has 12 amino acids. Germline CDR1 reads GTSNPN; CDR2 reads SVGIG (reference sequence). The CDR3 loop reads CAWGHLTYEQYF. CDR3 nucleotides: TGTGCCTGGGGACACCTAACCTACGAGCAGTACTTC.

This clone was observed a handful of times. This chain connects TRBV29-1 to TRBJ2-5; 8 bases align to TRBD1. Trimming removed 3 bases from V and 4 bases from J; junction bases left unmatched: 1. This CDR3 is built from 12 residues. Per germline, CDR1 SQVTM and CDR2 ANQGSEA. The CDR3 DNA reads TGCAGCGTTGACAGGGGGCGAGAGACCCAGTACTTC. Its translation is CSVDRGRETQYF.

This clone was detected once. The gene calls are TRBV6-5 and TRBJ2-7, with 11 bases that match TRBD2. Germline CDR1 reads MNHEY; CDR2 reads SVGAGI. The CDR3 runs 15 residues. Trimming took 5 bases from V and 6 from J; bases not matched to a gene: 9. The CDR3 coding sequence is TGTGCCAGCAGTGCCGTTAGCGGGAGGGCCTCCGAGCAGTACTTC. It translates to CASSAVSGRASEQYF.

J is TRBJ1-1 and V is TRBV28; D not certain. The V gene lost 5 bases and the J gene lost 6 bases, with 10 bases spanning the gap. Germline-derived CDR1 and CDR2 are MDHEN and SYDVKM. The CDR3 loop spans 12 amino acids. Here the CDR3 reads CASSRREAEAFF. CDR3 DNA sequence: TGTGCCAGCAGTCGTCGCGAGGCTGAAGCTTTCTTT.

The chain recombines TRBV27 with TRBJ1-2, with 10 positions matching TRBD1. Germline CDR1 reads MNHEY; CDR2 reads SMNVEV (reference sequence). This CDR3 spans 17 amino acids. Germline trimming cut 5 bases from V and 4 bases from J; bases unmatched to any gene: 13. CDR3 bases: TGTGCCAGCAGTCCCGTGTCCGGGACAGGGGTTATCTATGGCTACACCTTC. Protein product: CASSPVSGTGVIYGYTF.